These 26 T cell receptor beta chains were all obtained from the same sample, sequenced in a study of blood T cells in healthy people across ages. Sample-barcoded 5' priming and a J-beta primer mix drove a second PCR of roughly 7 to 11 cycles. TCRdb re-called the 5' RACE reads through MiXCR, storing one row per CDR3 protein. The sample consists of about 1.5 million distinct CDR3 sequences, 40% to 45% of them appearing once. The material sequenced was blood. Receptors were obtained from a young woman in good health.

This clonotype was found a few times. J is TRBJ1-6 and V is TRBV15; unclear D gene. The germline V gene has CDR1 LNHNV and CDR2 YYDKDF (reference sequence). CDR3 length: 13 amino acids. Trimming cost V 0 bases and J 9 bases, with 6 bases left between them. CDR3: CATSRDLVSPLHF. DNA for the CDR3: TGTGCCACCAGCAGAGATCTGGTTTCACCCCTCCACTTT.

This clonotype was detected only a few times. The chain carries TRBV20-1 and TRBJ1-3, with no clear D. Germline V gene data show CDR1 as DFQATT and CDR2 as SNEGSKA (reference sequence). V dropped 4 bases and J dropped 0 bases, with 13 bases sitting between them. This CDR3 has 15 amino acids. The CDR3 region is CSATPAQVSGNTIYF. CDR3 nucleotides: TGCAGTGCTACCCCCGCCCAGGTCTCTGGAAACACCATATATTTT.

This chain's CDR3 is CASGGRALHNEQFF. The CDR3 nucleotides read TGTGCCAGTGGCGGGAGGGCCCTCCACAATGAGCAGTTCTTC. The chain recombines TRBV19 with TRBJ2-1, with TRBD2 matching over 9 bases. Germline CDR1 is LNHDA and CDR2 is SQIVND (reference sequence). J lost 5 bases, V lost 8 bases, and 7 bases had no gene match. This CDR3 region has 14 residues.

V is TRBV5-3 and J is TRBJ1-1; 9 nucleotides agree with TRBD1. TRBV5-3 is an open reading frame whose function is uncertain. J gave up 4 bases and V 10 bases, and 17 bases lay outside the gene matches. The CDR3 is 16 amino acids. The CDR3 coding sequence is TGTGCCGGCAGTTCAACAGGGGGCAGAGACGGCACTGAAGCTTTCTTT. Encoded protein: CAGSSTGGRDGTEAFF.

The chain combines TRBV7-9 with TRBJ2-2, with TRBD2 identical over 13 bases. CDR1 SEHNR and CDR2 FQNEAQ come from the germline V gene (reference sequence). The CDR3 is 16 amino acids. Trimming cost V 10 bases and J 0 bases; bases outside gene matches: 5. The CDR3 protein is CANLGLAGSNTGELFF. DNA for the CDR3: TGTGCCAACCTGGGACTAGCGGGATCGAACACCGGGGAGCTGTTTTTT.

This clonotype was recorded a few times. This sequence joins TRBV4-3 and TRBJ2-7; unclear D gene. The CDR3 length is 15 residues. Deletions cut 0 bases from V and 4 bases from J, with 13 bases between. CDR1 and CDR2 from the germline V gene are LGHNA and YSLEER. DNA for the CDR3: TGCGCCAGCAGCCAAGACCCGTCTTCTCAGTACGAGCAGTACTTC. Its protein product is CASSQDPSSQYEQYF.

V gene TRBV20-1 combines with J gene TRBJ1-2; no reliable D call. Trimming took off 1 base at V and 1 base at J, with 10 bases between the two ends. Per the germline V gene, CDR1 is DFQATT and CDR2 is SNEGSKA (reference sequence). The length of the CDR3 is 14 residues. The CDR3 sequence: CSARAGSNNYGYTF. The CDR3 DNA follows: TGCAGTGCTAGAGCGGGATCCAATAACTATGGCTACACCTTC.

The chain carries TRBV28 and TRBJ2-3; 7 bases align to TRBD2. Germline CDR1 is MDHEN and CDR2 is SYDVKM. The trim removed 11 bases at V and 1 base at J, leaving 9 bases unmatched. The CDR3 extends over 14 amino acids. CDR3 sequence reads: CAATSGMGTDTQYF. The CDR3 region has the DNA TGTGCCGCCACCAGCGGGATGGGCACAGATACGCAGTATTTT.

The V call is TRBV30, the J call TRBJ2-4; TRBD1 matches 10 bases. The J call may be mistaken, given a closer DNA end match to TRBJ2-7. The length of the CDR3 is 13 residues. Germline V gene sequence: CDR1 GTSNPN, CDR2 SVGIG (reference sequence). The CDR3 sequence: CAWTSGQGYEQYF. As DNA, the CDR3 is TGTGCCTGGACCTCGGGACAGGGGTACGAGCAGTACTTC.

The rearrangement links TRBV6-5 to TRBJ2-4; D is possibly TRBD2 (5 bases). Trimming removed 4 bases at V and 7 bases at J, with 8 bases between. Germline values: CDR1 MNHEY, CDR2 SVGAGI. This CDR3 spans 12 amino acids. In DNA form, the CDR3 reads TGTGCCAGCAGTTCCAGGAGGAACATTCAGTACTTC. Translated: CASSSRRNIQYF.

This chain links TRBV12-3 or TRBV12-4 with TRBJ2-6, with D unresolved. The length of the CDR3 is 17 residues. V was cut by 5 bases and J by 0 bases, with 14 bases left in between. The chain's CDR3 is CASSPLLYSSGANVLTF. The CDR3 DNA follows: TGTGCCAGCAGTCCCCTCCTCTACTCCTCTGGGGCCAACGTCCTGACTTTC.

The rearrangement joins TRBV12-3 or TRBV12-4 to TRBJ2-2; 10 bases fit TRBD2. Unmatched junction bases numbered 4, after V lost 4 bases and J lost 5 bases. This CDR3 region has 15 residues. CDR3 nucleotide sequence: TGTGCCAGCAGTTCCACTAGCGGGGTTACCGGGGAGCTGTTTTTT. It yields the protein CASSSTSGVTGELFF.

The genes are TRBV4-1 and TRBJ2-6; possibly TRBD1 for D (5 bases). CDR3 length equals 16 residues. Germline-derived CDR1 and CDR2 are MGHRA and YSYEKL. Trimming removed 1 base at V and 0 bases at J, with 7 bases between. The CDR3 DNA is TGCGCCAGCAGCCAAGGACAGAGCTCTGGGGCCAACGTCCTGACTTTC. Residues: CASSQGQSSGANVLTF.

This clonotype was seen only a few times. The chain employs TRBV18 and TRBJ1-5, with TRBD1 matching over 8 bases. With 5 bases clipped from V and 6 bases from J, the junction kept 3 bases outside the gene matches. This CDR3 has 13 amino acids. Germline lookup yields CDR1 KGHSH and CDR2 LQKENI. The CDR3 is CASSWTGSQPQHF. The CDR3 DNA is TGTGCCAGCTCATGGACAGGGAGTCAGCCCCAGCATTTT.

CDR3 protein: CASKFTGGPYNEQFF. CDR3 nucleotide sequence: TGTGCCAGCAAGTTTACAGGGGGCCCCTACAATGAGCAGTTCTTC. The chain couples TRBV12-3 or TRBV12-4 to TRBJ2-1; TRBD1 matches 9 bases. The V and J ends lost 7 bases and 2 bases, in that order; junction bases with no gene match: 6. The CDR3 sequence is 15 residues long.

This clonotype has ten or more counts. The chain joins TRBV9 to TRBJ2-3; D gene uncertain. V dropped 0 bases and J dropped 0 bases, with 2 bases sitting between them. The CDR3 has 13 residues. Germline V gene data show CDR1 as SGDLS and CDR2 as YYNGEE. The CDR3: CASSVASTDTQYF. For the CDR3, the DNA is TGTGCCAGCAGCGTAGCTAGCACAGATACGCAGTATTTT.

The V and J genes are TRBV20-1 and TRBJ2-1, with D maybe TRBD2 (5 bases). From germline, CDR1 is DFQATT and CDR2 SNEGSKA (reference sequence). Trimming removed 5 bases at V and 4 bases at J, with 15 bases between. The CDR3 sequence is 14 residues long. CDR3 protein: CSALKPRRYNEQFF. The CDR3 nucleotides are TGCAGTGCTCTCAAACCACGGAGGTACAATGAGCAGTTCTTC.

The V and J genes are TRBV6-1 and TRBJ2-1; 9 bases fit TRBD2. The CDR3 has 18 residues. Looked up from germline, CDR1 is MNHNS and CDR2 is SASEGT. With V trimmed by 6 bases and J by 7 bases, 19 bases remained unmatched. The CDR3 sequence is CASRNPQMLAGVRNEQFF. CDR3 nucleotides: TGTGCCAGCAGAAACCCCCAAATGTTAGCGGGAGTTCGAAATGAGCAGTTCTTC.

V and J are TRBV29-1 and TRBJ1-1, with D tentatively TRBD1 (6 bases). V shed 4 bases and J shed 5 bases, with 17 bases lying between them. The CDR3 contains 14 residues. CDR1 SQVTM and CDR2 ANQGSEA come from the germline V gene. CDR3 nucleotides: TGCAGCGTTGTAGTAAGGCAGGGGTGGACTGAAGCTTTCTTT. It encodes CSVVVRQGWTEAFF.

The V gene is TRBV11-1, the J gene TRBJ2-7, with D perhaps TRBD2 (6 bases). Germline loops: CDR1 SGHAT, CDR2 FQDESV (reference sequence). The CDR3 is 15 amino acids. V lost 3 bases and J lost 7, with 19 bases in between. CDR3 residues: CASSLDGTFGNEQYF. The CDR3 DNA is TGTGCCAGCAGCTTGGATGGGACTTTTGGCAATGAGCAGTACTTC.

This clonotype was counted only a few times. The rearrangement joins TRBV24-1 to TRBJ1-2; 7 nucleotides line up with TRBD1. Germline V lookup: CDR1 KGHDR, CDR2 SFDVKD. CDR3 length: 15 residues. Germline trimming cut 5 bases from V and 0 bases from J; bases unmatched to any gene: 5. The CDR3 protein is CATSGGDRANYGYTF. The CDR3 nucleotides are TGTGCCACCAGTGGTGGGGACAGAGCTAACTATGGCTACACCTTC.

In its sample, this clonotype was seen a few times. This chain connects TRBV20-1 to TRBJ2-7; 8 bases map to TRBD2. CDR1 and CDR2 (germline): DFQATT, SNEGSKA (reference sequence). V gave up 0 bases and J gave up 2 bases; unmatched junction bases: 6. The CDR3 totals 15 residues. The CDR3 is CSARDSREDPYEQYF. CDR3 DNA sequence: TGCAGTGCTAGAGACTCGCGGGAGGATCCCTACGAGCAGTACTTC.

This clonotype was detected only a few times. The rearrangement uses TRBV4-3 and TRBJ1-5; weak D call: TRBD1 (6 bases). Trimming pared 0 bases from V and 3 bases from J, leaving 12 bases between. The CDR3 is made up of 16 amino acids. Germline V gene lookup returns CDR1 LGHNA and CDR2 YSLEER. CDR3 sequence: CASSQDLGHINQPQHF. DNA for the CDR3: TGCGCCAGCAGCCAAGATTTGGGACACATCAATCAGCCCCAGCATTTT.

The chain has TRBV10-3 and TRBJ2-1, with 9 positions matching TRBD2. CDR1 is ENHRY and CDR2 is SYGVKD in the germline V gene. V lost 4 bases, J lost 6 bases, and 1 base stayed unmatched. There are 13 residues in the CDR3. Here the CDR3 reads CAISALAGNEQFF. The DNA of the CDR3 is TGTGCCATCAGTGCACTAGCGGGCAATGAGCAGTTCTTC.

V is TRBV28 and J is TRBJ2-3; 7 bases are shared with TRBD1. The CDR3 runs to 15 residues. Germline V gives CDR1 MDHEN, CDR2 SYDVKM. After removal of 6 bases from V and 4 bases from J, the junction contained 10 bases not matched to a gene. CDR3: CASSPYRGGADTQYF. For the CDR3, the DNA is TGTGCCAGCAGCCCATACAGGGGTGGGGCAGATACGCAGTATTTT.

In regard to this clonotype: The junction shows a germline mismatch at one end, possibly a read error. The chain recombines TRBV29-1 with TRBJ2-5, with D perhaps TRBD2 (5 bases). Germline assignment: CDR1 SQVTM and CDR2 ANQGSEA. This CDR3 contains 14 residues. CDR3 residues: CSAEERRIMEAQYF. The CDR3 coding sequence is TGCAGCGCTGAAGAACGTCGTATAATGGAGGCCCAGTACTTC.